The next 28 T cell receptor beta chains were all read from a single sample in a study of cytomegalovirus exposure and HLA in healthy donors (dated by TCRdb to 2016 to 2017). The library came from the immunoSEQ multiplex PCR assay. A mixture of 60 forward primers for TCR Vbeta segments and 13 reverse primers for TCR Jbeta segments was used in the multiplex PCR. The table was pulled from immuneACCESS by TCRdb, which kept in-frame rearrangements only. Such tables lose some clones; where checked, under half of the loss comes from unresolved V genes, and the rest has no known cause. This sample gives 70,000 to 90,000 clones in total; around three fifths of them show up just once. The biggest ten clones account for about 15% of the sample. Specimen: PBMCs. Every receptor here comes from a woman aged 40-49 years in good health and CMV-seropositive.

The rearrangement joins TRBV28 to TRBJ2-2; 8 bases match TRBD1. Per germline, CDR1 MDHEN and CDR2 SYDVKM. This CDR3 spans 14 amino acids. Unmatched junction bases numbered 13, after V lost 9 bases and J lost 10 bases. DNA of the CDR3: TGTGCCAGTTTTAATTTACAGGGGGAGGCGGAGCTGTTTTTT. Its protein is CASFNLQGEAELFF.

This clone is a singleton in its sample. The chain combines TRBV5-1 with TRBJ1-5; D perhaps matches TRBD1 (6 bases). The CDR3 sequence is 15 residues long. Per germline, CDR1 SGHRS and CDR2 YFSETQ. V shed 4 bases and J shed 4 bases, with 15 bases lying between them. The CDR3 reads CASSEQGGLNQPQHF. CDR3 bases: TGCGCCAGCAGCGAACAGGGTGGGCTGAATCAGCCCCAGCATTTT.

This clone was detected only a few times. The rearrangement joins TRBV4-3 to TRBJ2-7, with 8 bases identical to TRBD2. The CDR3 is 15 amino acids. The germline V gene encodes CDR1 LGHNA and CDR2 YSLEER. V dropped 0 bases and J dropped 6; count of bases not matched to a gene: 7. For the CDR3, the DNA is TGCGCCAGCAGCCAAGATCCAGCGGGAGTCACCGAGCAGTACTTC. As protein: CASSQDPAGVTEQYF.

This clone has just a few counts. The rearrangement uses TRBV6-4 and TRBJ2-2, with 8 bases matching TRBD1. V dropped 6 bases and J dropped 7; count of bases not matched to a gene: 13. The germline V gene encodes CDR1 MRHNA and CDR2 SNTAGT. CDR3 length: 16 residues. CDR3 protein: CASSPMKQGVGGELFF. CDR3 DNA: TGTGCCAGCAGCCCTATGAAACAGGGGGTTGGCGGGGAGCTGTTTTTT.

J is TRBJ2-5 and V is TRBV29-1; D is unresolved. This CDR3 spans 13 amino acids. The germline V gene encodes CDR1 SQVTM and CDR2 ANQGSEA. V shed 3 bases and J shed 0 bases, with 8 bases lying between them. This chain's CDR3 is CSVELRNQETQYF. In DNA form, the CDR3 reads TGCAGCGTTGAGCTCAGAAACCAAGAGACCCAGTACTTC. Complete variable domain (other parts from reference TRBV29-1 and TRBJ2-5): SAVISQKPSRDICQRGTSLTIQCQVDSQVTMMFWYRQQPGQSLTLIATANQGSEATYESGFVIDKFPISRPNLTFSTLTVSNMSPEDSSIYLCSVELRNQETQYFGPGTRLLVL.

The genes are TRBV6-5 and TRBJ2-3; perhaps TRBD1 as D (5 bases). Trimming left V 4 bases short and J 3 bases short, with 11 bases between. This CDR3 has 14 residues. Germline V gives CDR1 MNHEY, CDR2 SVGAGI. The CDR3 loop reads CASSLAGPTDTQYF. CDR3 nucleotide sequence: TGTGCCAGCAGTTTGGCAGGGCCAACAGATACGCAGTATTTT.

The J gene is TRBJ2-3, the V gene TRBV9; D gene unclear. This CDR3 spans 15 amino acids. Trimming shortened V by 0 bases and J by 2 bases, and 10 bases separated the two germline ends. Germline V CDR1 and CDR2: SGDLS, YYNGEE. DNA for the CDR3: TGTGCCAGCAGCGTAGCTCTCAGTTCCACAGATACGCAGTATTTT. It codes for CASSVALSSTDTQYF.

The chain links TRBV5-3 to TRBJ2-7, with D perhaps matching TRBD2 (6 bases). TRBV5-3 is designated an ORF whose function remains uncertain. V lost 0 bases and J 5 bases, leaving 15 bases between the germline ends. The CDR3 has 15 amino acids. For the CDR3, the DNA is TGTGCCAGAAGCTTGGAATGGAGGGTGGAGGACGAGCAGTACTTC. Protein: CARSLEWRVEDEQYF.

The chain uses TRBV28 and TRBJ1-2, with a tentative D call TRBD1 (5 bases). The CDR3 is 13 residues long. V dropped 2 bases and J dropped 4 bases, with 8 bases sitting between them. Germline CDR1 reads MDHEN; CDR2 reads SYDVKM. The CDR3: CASSLDRLYGYTF. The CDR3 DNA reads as TGTGCCAGCAGTTTAGACAGACTCTATGGCTACACCTTC.

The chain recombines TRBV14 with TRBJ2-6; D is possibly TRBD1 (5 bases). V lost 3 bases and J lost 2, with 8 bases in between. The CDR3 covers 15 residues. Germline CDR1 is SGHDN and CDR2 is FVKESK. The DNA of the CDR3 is TGTGCCAGCAGCCAGTTAGGGGCTGGGGCCAACGTCCTGACTTTC. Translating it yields CASSQLGAGANVLTF.

The CDR3 sequence: CASLTSGTGNEQFF. The CDR3 DNA reads TGTGCCAGCCTAACTAGCGGGACGGGCAATGAGCAGTTCTTC. The V and J genes are TRBV2 and TRBJ2-1, with TRBD2 identical over 10 bases. CDR3 size: 14 residues. Germline CDR1 and CDR2: SNHLY and FYNNEI. V trimming: 8 bases; J trimming: 6 bases; junction bases outside the gene matches: 7.

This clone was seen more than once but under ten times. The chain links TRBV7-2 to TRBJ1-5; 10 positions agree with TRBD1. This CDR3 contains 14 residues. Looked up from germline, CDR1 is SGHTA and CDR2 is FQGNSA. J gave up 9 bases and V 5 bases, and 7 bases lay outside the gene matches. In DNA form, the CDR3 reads TGTGCCAGCAGCGTTCGACAGGGGGCGCGGCCCCAGCATTTT. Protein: CASSVRQGARPQHF.

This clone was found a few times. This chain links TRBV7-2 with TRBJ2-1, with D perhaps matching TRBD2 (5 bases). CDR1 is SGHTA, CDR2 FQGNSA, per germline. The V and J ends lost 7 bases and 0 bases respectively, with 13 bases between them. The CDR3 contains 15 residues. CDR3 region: CASTLGLSSYNEQFF. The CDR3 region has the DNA TGTGCCAGCACGCTAGGACTCAGCTCCTACAATGAGCAGTTCTTC.

CDR3 DNA sequence: TGCGCCAGCAGCTTGTCGGGGACAGGCACTAGCACAGATACGCAGTATTTT. As protein: CASSLSGTGTSTDTQYF. This rearrangement joins TRBV5-1 to TRBJ2-3, with 8 nucleotides matching TRBD1. Germline CDR1 and CDR2: SGHRS and YFSETQ. Unmatched junction bases numbered 7, after V lost 1 base and J lost 0 bases. The CDR3 length is 17 residues.

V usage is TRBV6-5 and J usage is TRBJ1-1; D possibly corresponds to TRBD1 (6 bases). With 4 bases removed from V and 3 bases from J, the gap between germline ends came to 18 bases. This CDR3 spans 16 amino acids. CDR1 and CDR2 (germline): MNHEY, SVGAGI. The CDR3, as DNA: TGTGCCAGCAGTTCGATTAGGGACACGGTGTACACTGAAGCTTTCTTT. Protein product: CASSSIRDTVYTEAFF.

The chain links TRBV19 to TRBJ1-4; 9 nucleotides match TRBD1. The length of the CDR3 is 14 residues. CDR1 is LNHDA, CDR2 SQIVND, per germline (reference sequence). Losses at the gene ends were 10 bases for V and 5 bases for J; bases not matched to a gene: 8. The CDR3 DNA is TGTGCCACCAATACAGGGGGCAAAAATGAAAAACTGTTTTTT. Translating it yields CATNTGGKNEKLFF.

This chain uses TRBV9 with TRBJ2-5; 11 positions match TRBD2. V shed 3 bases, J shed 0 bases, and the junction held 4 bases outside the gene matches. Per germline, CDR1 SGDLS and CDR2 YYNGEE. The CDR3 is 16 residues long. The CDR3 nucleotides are TGTGCCAGCAGCGGAGGACTAGCGGGCAACCAAGAGACCCAGTACTTC. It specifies CASSGGLAGNQETQYF.

The CDR3 sequence is CASSPQTGGEAFF. CDR3 nucleotides: TGTGCCAGCAGCCCTCAAACAGGGGGCGAAGCTTTCTTT. This chain connects TRBV7-2 to TRBJ1-1; 9 nucleotides align to TRBD1. The CDR3 extends over 13 amino acids. J gave up 8 bases and V 5 bases, and 6 bases lay outside the gene matches. Germline CDR1 is SGHTA and CDR2 is FQGNSA.

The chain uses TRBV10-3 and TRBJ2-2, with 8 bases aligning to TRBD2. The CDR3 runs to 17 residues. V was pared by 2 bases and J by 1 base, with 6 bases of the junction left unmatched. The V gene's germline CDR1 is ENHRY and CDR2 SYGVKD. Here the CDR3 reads CAISERVAGKNTGELFF. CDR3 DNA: TGTGCCATCAGTGAGAGAGTAGCGGGAAAGAACACCGGGGAGCTGTTTTTT.

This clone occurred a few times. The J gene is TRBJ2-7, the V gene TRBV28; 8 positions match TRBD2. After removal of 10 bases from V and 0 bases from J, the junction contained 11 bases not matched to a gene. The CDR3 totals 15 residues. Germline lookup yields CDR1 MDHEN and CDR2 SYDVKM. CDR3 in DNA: TGTGCCACGCTCACCCCGGGGGGGACCTCCTACGAGCAGTACTTC. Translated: CATLTPGGTSYEQYF.

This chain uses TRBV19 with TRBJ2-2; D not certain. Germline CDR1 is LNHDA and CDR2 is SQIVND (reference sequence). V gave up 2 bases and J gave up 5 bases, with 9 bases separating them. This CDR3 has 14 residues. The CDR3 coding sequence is TGTGCCAGTAGTATAAGCCGAGATACCGGGGAGCTGTTTTTT. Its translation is CASSISRDTGELFF.

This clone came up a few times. The CDR3: CASSRGTTYNEQFF. CDR3 in DNA: TGTGCCAGTAGTAGAGGGACTACCTACAATGAGCAGTTCTTC. V is TRBV19 and J is TRBJ2-1, with 7 positions matching TRBD2. The CDR3 is 14 amino acids. Germline CDR1 LNHDA, CDR2 SQIVND (reference sequence). The trim removed 4 bases at V and 2 bases at J, leaving 2 bases unmatched.

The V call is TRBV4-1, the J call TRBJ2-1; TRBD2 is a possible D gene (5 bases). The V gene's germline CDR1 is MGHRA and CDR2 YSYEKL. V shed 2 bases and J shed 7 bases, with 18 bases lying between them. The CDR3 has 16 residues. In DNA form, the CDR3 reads TGCGCCAGCAGCCAACCTTTCGTGAGGGCAAGGAATGAGCAGTTCTTC. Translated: CASSQPFVRARNEQFF.

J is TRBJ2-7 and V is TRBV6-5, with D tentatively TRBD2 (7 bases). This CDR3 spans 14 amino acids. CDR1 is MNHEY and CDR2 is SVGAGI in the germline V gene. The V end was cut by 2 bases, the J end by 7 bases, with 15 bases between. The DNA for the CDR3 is TGTGCCAGCAGTTACCTCTCGGGGGGCGGGGAGCAGTACTTC. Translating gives CASSYLSGGGEQYF.

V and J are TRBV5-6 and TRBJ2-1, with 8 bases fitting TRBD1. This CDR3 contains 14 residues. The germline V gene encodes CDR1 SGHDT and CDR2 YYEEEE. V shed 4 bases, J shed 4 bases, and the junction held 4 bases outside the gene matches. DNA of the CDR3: TGTGCCAGCAGCGAATGGACAGGGTACAATGAGCAGTTCTTC. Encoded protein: CASSEWTGYNEQFF.

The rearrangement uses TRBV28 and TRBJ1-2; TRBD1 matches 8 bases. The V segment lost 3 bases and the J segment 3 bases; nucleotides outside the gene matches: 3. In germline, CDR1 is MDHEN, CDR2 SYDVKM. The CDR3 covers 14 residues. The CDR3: CASSFQGADYGYTF. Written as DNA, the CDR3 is TGTGCCAGCAGTTTCCAGGGGGCAGACTATGGCTACACCTTC.

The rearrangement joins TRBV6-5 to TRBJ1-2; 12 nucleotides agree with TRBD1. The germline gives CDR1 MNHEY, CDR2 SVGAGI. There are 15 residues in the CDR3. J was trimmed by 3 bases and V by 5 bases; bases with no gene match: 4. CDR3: CASSNRDRGHYGYTF. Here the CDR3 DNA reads TGTGCCAGCAGTAACCGGGACAGGGGGCACTATGGCTACACCTTC.

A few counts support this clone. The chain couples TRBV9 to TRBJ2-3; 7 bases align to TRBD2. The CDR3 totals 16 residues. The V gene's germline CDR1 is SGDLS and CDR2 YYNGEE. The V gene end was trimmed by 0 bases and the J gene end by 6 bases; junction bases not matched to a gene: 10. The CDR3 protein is CASSVATGGSMDTQYF. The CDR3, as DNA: TGTGCCAGCAGCGTAGCTACTGGCGGGAGTATGGATACGCAGTATTTT.